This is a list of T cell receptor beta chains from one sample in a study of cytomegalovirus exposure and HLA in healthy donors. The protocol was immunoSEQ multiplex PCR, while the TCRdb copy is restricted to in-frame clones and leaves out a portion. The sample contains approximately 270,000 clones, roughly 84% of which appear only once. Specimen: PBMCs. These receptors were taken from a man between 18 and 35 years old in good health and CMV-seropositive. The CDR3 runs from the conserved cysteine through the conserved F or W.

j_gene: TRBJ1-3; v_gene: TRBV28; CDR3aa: CASSPGGFTGNTIYF
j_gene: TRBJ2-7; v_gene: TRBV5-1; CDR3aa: CASSFSTGYEQYF
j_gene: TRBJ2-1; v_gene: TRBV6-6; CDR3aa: CASGPLIGGLNEQFF
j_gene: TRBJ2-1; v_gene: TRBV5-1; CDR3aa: CATRTSGQYNEQFF
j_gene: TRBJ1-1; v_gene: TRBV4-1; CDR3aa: CASSRAGDTEAFF
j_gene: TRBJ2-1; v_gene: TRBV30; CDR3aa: CAWSLLSSGPYNEQFF
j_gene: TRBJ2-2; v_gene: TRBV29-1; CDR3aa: CSVDLQGDTGELFF
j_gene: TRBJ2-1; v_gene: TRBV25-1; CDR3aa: CASSLTSGAPHEQFF
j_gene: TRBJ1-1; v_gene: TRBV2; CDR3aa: CASSEETGTEAFF
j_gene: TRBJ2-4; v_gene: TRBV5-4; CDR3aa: CASSWGQGAANIQYF
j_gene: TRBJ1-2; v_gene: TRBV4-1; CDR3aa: CASSRDGDGYGYTF
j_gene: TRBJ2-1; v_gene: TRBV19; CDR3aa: CASSISTGTSGSYEQFF
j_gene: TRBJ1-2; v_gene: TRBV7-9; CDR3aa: CASSLGVGESGGYTF
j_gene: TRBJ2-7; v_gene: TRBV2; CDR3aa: CATSLHLAGDPEQYF
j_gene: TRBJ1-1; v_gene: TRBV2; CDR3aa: CASSVVKPNTEAFF
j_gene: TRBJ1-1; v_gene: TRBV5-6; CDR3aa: CASSLARNTEAFF
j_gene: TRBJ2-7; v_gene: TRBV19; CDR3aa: CASSHAPSGSSYEQYF
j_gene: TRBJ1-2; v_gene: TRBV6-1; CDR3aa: CASSRPKQGSYGYTF
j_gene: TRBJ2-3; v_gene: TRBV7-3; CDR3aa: CASSPGLGTDTQYF
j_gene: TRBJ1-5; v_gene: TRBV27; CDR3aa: CASRGLSLSNQPQHF
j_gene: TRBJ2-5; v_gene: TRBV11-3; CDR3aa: CASKGRQETQYF
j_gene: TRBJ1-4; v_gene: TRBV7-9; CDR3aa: CASSSAQINEKLFF
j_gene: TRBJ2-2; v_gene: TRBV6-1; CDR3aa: CASRDGAGELFF
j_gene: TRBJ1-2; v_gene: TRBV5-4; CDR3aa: CASSLADRAYYGYTF
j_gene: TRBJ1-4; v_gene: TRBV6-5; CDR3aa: CASTTGGLSNEKLFF
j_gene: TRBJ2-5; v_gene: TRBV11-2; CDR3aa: CASSFVGETQYF
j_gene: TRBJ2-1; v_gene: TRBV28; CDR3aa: CASSPTLVAGVGENEQFF
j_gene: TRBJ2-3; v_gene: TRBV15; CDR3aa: CATSSGRLLAGEPDTQYF
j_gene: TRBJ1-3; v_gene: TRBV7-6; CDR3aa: CASSLVGLSGNTIYF
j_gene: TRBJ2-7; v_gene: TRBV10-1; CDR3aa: CASSPGQGVEQYF
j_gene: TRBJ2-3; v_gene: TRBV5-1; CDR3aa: CASSGRLAGVSDTQYF
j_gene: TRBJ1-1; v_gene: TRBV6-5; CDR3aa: CASERQGLRTEAFF
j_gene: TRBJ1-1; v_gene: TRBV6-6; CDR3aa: CASSYQGNTEAFF
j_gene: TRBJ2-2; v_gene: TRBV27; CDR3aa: CASSFGGLGSTGELFF
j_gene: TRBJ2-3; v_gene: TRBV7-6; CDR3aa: CASSRLQRATDTQYF
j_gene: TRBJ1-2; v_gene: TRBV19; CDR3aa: CASSTHPDRGYGYTF
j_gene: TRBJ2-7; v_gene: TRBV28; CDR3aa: CASSIGQAYEQYF
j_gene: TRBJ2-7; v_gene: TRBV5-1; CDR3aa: CASSLGGPLREQYF
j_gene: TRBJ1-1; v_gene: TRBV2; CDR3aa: CASSVHKGNTEAFF
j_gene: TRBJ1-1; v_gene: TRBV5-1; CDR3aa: CASTVSGAREAFF
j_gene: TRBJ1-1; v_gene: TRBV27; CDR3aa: CASRQWVNTEAFF
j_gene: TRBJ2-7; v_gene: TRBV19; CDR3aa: CASSTGSDRAYEQYF
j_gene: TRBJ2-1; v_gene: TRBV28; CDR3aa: CASTPGFSYNEQFF
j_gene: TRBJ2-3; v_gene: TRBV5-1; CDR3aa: CASSWTKVGVGTDTQYF
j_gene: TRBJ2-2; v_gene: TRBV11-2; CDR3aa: CASSLGRLAGAGELFF
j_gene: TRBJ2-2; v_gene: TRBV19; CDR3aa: CASSTHSGAHGELFF
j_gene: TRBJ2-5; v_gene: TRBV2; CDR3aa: CASGLEEETQYF
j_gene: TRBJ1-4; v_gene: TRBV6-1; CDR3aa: CATIRWTRNEKLFF
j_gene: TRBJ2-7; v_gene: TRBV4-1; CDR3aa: CASSPSQANYEQYF
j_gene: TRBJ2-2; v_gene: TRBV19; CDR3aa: CASSAKLAGVGELFF
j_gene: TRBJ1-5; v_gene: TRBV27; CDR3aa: CASSPRRGRQPQHF
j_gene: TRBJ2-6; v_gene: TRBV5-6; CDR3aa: CASSTVPGQGSGANVLTF
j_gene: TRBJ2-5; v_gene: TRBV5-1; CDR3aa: CASLSGLGTQYF
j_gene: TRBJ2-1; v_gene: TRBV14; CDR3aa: CASSPRVGSNEQFF